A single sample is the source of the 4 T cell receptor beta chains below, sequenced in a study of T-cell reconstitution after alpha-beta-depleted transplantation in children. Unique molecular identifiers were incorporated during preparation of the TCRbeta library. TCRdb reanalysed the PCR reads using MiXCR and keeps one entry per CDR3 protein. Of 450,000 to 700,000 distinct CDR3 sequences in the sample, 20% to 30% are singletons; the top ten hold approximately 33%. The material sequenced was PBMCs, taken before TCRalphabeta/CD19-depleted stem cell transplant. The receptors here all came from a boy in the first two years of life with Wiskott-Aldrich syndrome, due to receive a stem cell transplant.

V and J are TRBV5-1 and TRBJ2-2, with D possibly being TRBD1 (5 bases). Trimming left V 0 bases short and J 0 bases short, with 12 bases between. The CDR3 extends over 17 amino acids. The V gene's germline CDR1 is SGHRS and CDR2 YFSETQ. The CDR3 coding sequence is TGCGCCAGCAGCTTGGTAACAGGCTTCTCGAACACCGGGGAGCTGTTTTTT. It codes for CASSLVTGFSNTGELFF.

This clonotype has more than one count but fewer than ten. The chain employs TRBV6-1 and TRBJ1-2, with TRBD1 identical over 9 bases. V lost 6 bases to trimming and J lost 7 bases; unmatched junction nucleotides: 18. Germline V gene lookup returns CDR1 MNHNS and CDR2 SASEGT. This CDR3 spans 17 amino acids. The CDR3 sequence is CASSPNVPGQGSTGYTF. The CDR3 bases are TGTGCCAGCAGCCCGAATGTCCCGGGACAGGGTTCGACTGGCTACACCTTC.

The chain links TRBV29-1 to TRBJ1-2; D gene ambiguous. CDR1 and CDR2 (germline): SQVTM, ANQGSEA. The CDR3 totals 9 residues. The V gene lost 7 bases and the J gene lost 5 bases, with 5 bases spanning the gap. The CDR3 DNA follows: TGCAGCGGAGAGTATGGCTACACCTTC. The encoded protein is CSGEYGYTF.

As DNA, the CDR3 is TGTGCCAGCAGCCCATTCAACAGGGAAAAGAGGAATGAGCAGTTCTTC. This translates into CASSPFNREKRNEQFF. The V and J genes are TRBV14 and TRBJ2-1; D possibly corresponds to TRBD1 (6 bases). This CDR3 has 16 amino acids. Per the germline V gene, CDR1 is SGHDN and CDR2 is FVKESK. V lost 4 bases and J lost 7, with 20 bases in between.